This T cell receptor (beta chain) was sequenced during a study of CD8 T cells in ankylosing spondylitis. The TCR beta libraries were generated through quantitative 5'-RACE incorporating molecular barcodes. A single record per CDR3 protein comes from TCRdb applying MiXCR to the 5' RACE reads. The sample holds about 800,000 distinct CDR3 sequences, 12% seen once. Germline assignment: CDR1 SGHKS and CDR2 YYEKEE (reference sequence). This CDR3 spans 15 amino acids. V gave up 4 bases and J gave up 0 bases, with 13 bases separating them. With regard to this clonotype: Its antigen is not identified.

General study findings and limits: Seemingly characteristic of ankylosing spondylitis blood was a TCR beta motif consisting of under 10 highly homologous variants. The disease-linked clones had a CD8+ phenotype and low blood frequencies. Prior literature has documented some motif variants in synovial fluid and blood from reactive arthritis. It was reported that disease-linked clones were significantly enriched in matched ankylosing spondylitis synovial fluid.

This sequence was found in a male donor with ankylosing spondylitis. This chain connects TRBV5-5 to TRBJ1-1; D may be TRBD1 (5 bases). The sample was blood, either unsorted or a sorted T cell fraction (not recorded which). The CDR3 region is CASSGAGALNTEAFF. In DNA form, the CDR3 reads TGTGCCAGCAGCGGCGCCGGGGCCCTGAACACTGAAGCTTTCTTT. Variable domain in full (rest from reference TRBV5-5 and TRBJ1-1): DAGVTQSPTHLIKTRGQQVTLRCSPISGHKSVSWYQQVLGQGPQFIFQYYEKEERGRGNFPDRFSARQFPNYSSELNVNALLLGDSALYLCASSGAGALNTEAFFGQGTRLTVV.